This T cell receptor beta chain was documented in a study of blood T cell repertoires in COVID-19. In the study overall: Collection of acute and convalescent COVID-19 samples took place in the United States, Italy and Spain.

This clone is a singleton in its sample. In terms of age and location, participants ranged from roughly 18 to 100 years and lived in fewer than 30 US areas. Cohort 3 recovered donors had two negative PCRs, clearance, or symptom resolution. Data came from immunoSEQ multiplex PCR; TCRdb stores just in-frame clones and leaves some out. The data show over 250,000 clones, with roughly 86% seen just once and around 1.9% held by the top ten. The TCR originated in a woman between 55 and 75 years old who had recovered from COVID-19. The sample taken for sequencing was PBMCs or T cells enriched from blood (not recorded which).

CDR3: CASSFTGDSNQPQHF. In DNA, the CDR3 is TGTGCCAGCAGCTTTACCGGAGATAGCAATCAGCCCCAGCATTTT. This rearrangement joins TRBV7-9 to TRBJ1-5, with D uncertain. The CDR3 has 15 residues. Trimming took off 3 bases at V and 0 bases at J, with 9 bases between the two ends. Germline CDR1 is SEHNR and CDR2 is FQNEAQ (reference sequence).